This is a list of T cell receptor beta chains from one sample in a study of cytotoxic CD8 clonotypes in ibrutinib-treated CLL. This table comes from immunoSEQ multiplex PCR, and its TCRdb copy is limited to in-frame clones, with some not included. This sample yields some 80,000 clones, of which around 79% are seen a single time; more than 4.5% belongs to the top ten. The sample here was PBMCs, taken after 12 months of ibrutinib treatment. These receptors were taken from a human donor with chronic lymphocytic leukemia. Both conserved end residues are part of each CDR3. The D gene is left open where the match is weak. Clone size is shown for a subset of rows, as once, few, many or a class of expanded clone.

V gene	clone size	J gene	D gene	CDR3 length	CDR3 protein	CDR3 DNA
TRBV4-3	.	TRBJ1-4	.	14	CASSPDSRSEKLFF	TGCGCCAGCAGCCCCGACTCCCGGTCGGAAAAACTGTTTTTT
TRBV30	.	TRBJ1-1	.	13	CAWTGRWGTEAFF	TGTGCCTGGACGGGGCGGTGGGGCACTGAAGCTTTCTTT
TRBV10-3	.	TRBJ1-2	.	14	CAISVASRNYGYTF	TGTGCCATCAGTGTGGCGTCCCGCAACTATGGCTACACCTTC
TRBV7-9	.	TRBJ1-3	.	13	CASSDSPGNTIYF	TGTGCCAGCAGCGACAGCCCTGGAAACACCATATATTTT
TRBV5-6	.	TRBJ2-1	TRBD1	16	CASSFGTGTGYNEQFF	TGTGCCAGCAGCTTCGGGACCGGGACAGGCTACAATGAGCAGTTCTTC
TRBV7-9	.	TRBJ2-7	TRBD2	14	CASSLGLAVNEQYF	TGTGCCAGCAGCTTAGGGCTAGCGGTGAACGAGCAGTACTTC
TRBV5-1	.	TRBJ2-5	TRBD2	17	CASSPRASGGREETQYF	TGCGCCAGCAGTCCTCGGGCTAGCGGGGGGCGGGAAGAGACCCAGTACTTC
TRBV19	.	TRBJ1-2	.	14	CASSMGQDNYGYTF	TGTGCCAGTAGTATGGGGCAAGATAACTATGGCTACACCTTC
TRBV4-2	.	TRBJ2-7	.	19	CASSQDLGVGRGGSYEQYF	TGTGCCAGCAGCCAAGATCTGGGGGTCGGGAGAGGAGGGTCCTACGAGCAGTACTTC
TRBV5-4	.	TRBJ2-2	.	17	CASSLGAGTMNTGELFF	TGTGCCAGCAGCTTGGGGGCGGGGACAATGAACACCGGGGAGCTGTTTTTT
TRBV10-3	few	TRBJ1-2	.	15	CAISDARDGTRGYTF	TGTGCCATCAGTGATGCCCGGGACGGAACTAGGGGCTACACCTTC
TRBV18	.	TRBJ2-7	TRBD2	14	CASSPQGEGYEQYF	TGTGCCAGCTCACCCCAAGGGGAGGGATACGAGCAGTACTTC
TRBV9	.	TRBJ2-5	.	14	CASSVGSTQETQYF	TGTGCCAGCAGCGTAGGTTCCACCCAAGAGACCCAGTACTTC
TRBV11-2	.	TRBJ2-1	TRBD2	15	CASSLGSGRASEQFF	TGTGCCAGCAGCTTAGGCAGCGGGAGGGCCAGTGAGCAGTTCTTC
TRBV27	.	TRBJ1-1	.	13	CASTPRGNTEAFF	TGTGCCAGCACCCCACGGGGGAACACTGAAGCTTTCTTT
TRBV30	once	TRBJ1-4	.	13	CAWAWGVGEKLFF	TGTGCCTGGGCCTGGGGGGTTGGTGAAAAACTGTTTTTT
TRBV4-3	.	TRBJ2-2	.	14	CASGVALNTGELFF	TGCGCCAGCGGCGTAGCCTTGAACACCGGGGAGCTGTTTTTT
TRBV5-1	.	TRBJ2-7	.	14	CASSLAVENYEQYF	TGCGCCAGCAGCTTGGCTGTCGAAAACTACGAGCAGTACTTC
TRBV7-8	.	TRBJ2-7	.	14	CASSPGARGYEQYF	TGTGCCAGCAGCCCGGGCGCCAGGGGCTACGAGCAGTACTTC
TRBV7-9	.	TRBJ1-1	.	16	CASSLSLGPTNTEAFF	TGTGCCAGCAGCTTATCATTGGGACCCACGAACACTGAAGCTTTCTTT
TRBV5-1	.	TRBJ2-5	TRBD1	15	CASSRSQGAQETQYF	TGCGCCAGCAGCAGGTCACAGGGGGCACAAGAGACCCAGTACTTC
TRBV6-1	few	TRBJ1-2	TRBD1	14	CATRPGQGPGWYTF	TGTGCCACAAGACCGGGACAGGGGCCGGGGTGGTACACCTTC
TRBV9	.	TRBJ1-4	.	15	CASSPTRGANEKLFF	TGTGCCAGCAGCCCCACGCGGGGGGCTAATGAAAAACTGTTTTTT
TRBV28	.	TRBJ2-3	.	16	CASSLSWAEGADTQYF	TGTGCCAGCAGTTTATCCTGGGCTGAGGGTGCAGATACGCAGTATTTT
TRBV19	few	TRBJ1-1	.	14	CASSIDLQTTEAFF	TGTGCCAGTAGTATAGATCTACAGACTACTGAAGCTTTCTTT
TRBV7-3	.	TRBJ2-1	TRBD2	13	CASSPGREVEQFF	TGTGCCAGCAGCCCGGGGAGGGAGGTCGAGCAGTTCTTC
TRBV9	.	TRBJ1-5	.	16	CASSLPGRVAHQPQHF	TGTGCCAGCAGCTTGCCGGGCCGAGTAGCCCATCAGCCCCAGCATTTT
TRBV21-1	.	TRBJ1-5	.	17	CASSKVGEGGGNQPQHF	TGTGCCAGCAGCAAAGTTGGTGAGGGGGGGGGCAATCAGCCCCAGCATTTT
TRBV25-1	.	TRBJ2-1	.	14	CASTPPGAYNEQFF	TGTGCCAGCACCCCCCCCGGAGCCTACAATGAGCAGTTCTTC
TRBV6-5	.	TRBJ2-7	.	12	CASSPTPYEQYF	TGTGCCAGCAGTCCTACCCCCTACGAGCAGTACTTC
TRBV5-1	.	TRBJ2-4	.	17	CASSLGEALIPKNIQYF	TGCGCCAGCAGCTTGGGGGAGGCACTTATACCCAAAAACATTCAGTACTTC
TRBV5-4	.	TRBJ2-6	.	16	CAITRGGGSGANVLTF	TGTGCCATCACCCGCGGAGGGGGCTCTGGGGCCAACGTCCTGACTTTC
TRBV5-6	.	TRBJ1-6	.	15	CASSPLGQGSSPLHF	TGTGCCAGCAGCCCGCTTGGGCAGGGAAGTTCACCCCTCCACTTT
TRBV27	.	TRBJ2-7	TRBD2	14	CASTTSGASHEQYF	TGTGCCAGCACCACTAGCGGGGCCTCCCACGAGCAGTACTTC
TRBV9	once	TRBJ1-1	.	14	CASSGGDMNTEAFF	TGTGCCAGCAGCGGCGGGGACATGAACACTGAAGCTTTCTTT
TRBV7-2	.	TRBJ2-7	.	14	CASSLGRVGQKQYF	TGTGCCAGCAGCTTAGGGAGGGTTGGACAGAAGCAGTACTTC
TRBV6-5	.	TRBJ1-5	.	15	CASSYLAGANQPQHF	TGTGCCAGCAGTTACCTGGCAGGGGCCAATCAGCCCCAGCATTTT
TRBV6-6	.	TRBJ1-2	TRBD1	16	CASSYSTSRQGGGYTF	TGTGCCAGCAGTTACTCGACTTCCCGACAGGGCGGTGGCTACACCTTC
TRBV6-5	few	TRBJ2-2	.	11	CASSRTGELFF	TGTGCCAGCAGCCGCACCGGGGAGCTGTTTTTT
TRBV11-2	.	TRBJ2-7	TRBD2	15	CASSPGPSGAYEQYF	TGTGCCAGCAGCCCCGGCCCTAGCGGCGCCTACGAGCAGTACTTC
TRBV18	.	TRBJ2-7	.	15	CASSPKEAGAGEQYF	TGTGCCAGCTCCCCCAAGGAGGCCGGGGCGGGGGAGCAGTACTTC
TRBV19	.	TRBJ1-5	.	16	CASSILAASRVQPQHF	TGTGCCAGTAGTATTTTAGCGGCCTCCCGGGTCCAGCCCCAGCATTTT
TRBV5-4	.	TRBJ1-1	TRBD1	12	CASSPDREEAFF	TGTGCCAGCAGCCCGGACAGGGAGGAAGCTTTCTTT
TRBV7-9	.	TRBJ1-2	TRBD1	17	CASSLRQGTGANYGYTF	TGTGCCAGCAGCCTCCGTCAAGGGACAGGTGCTAACTATGGCTACACCTTC
TRBV7-9	.	TRBJ1-1	.	14	CASSPPGGVVEAFF	TGTGCCAGCAGCCCCCCCGGCGGGGTTGTTGAAGCTTTCTTT
TRBV5-1	.	TRBJ1-1	.	15	CASSSQGGADTEAFF	TGCGCCAGCAGCTCCCAAGGGGGAGCCGACACTGAAGCTTTCTTT
TRBV2	.	TRBJ1-5	.	15	CASSESTRGGQPQHF	TGTGCCAGCAGTGAATCCACGAGGGGGGGTCAGCCCCAGCATTTT
TRBV5-1	many	TRBJ2-2	TRBD2	16	CASSLVLAGGAGELFF	TGCGCCAGCAGCTTGGTCCTAGCGGGAGGGGCCGGGGAGCTGTTTTTT
TRBV7-2	.	TRBJ2-5	TRBD2	15	CASSLALVGSGSQYF	TGTGCCAGCAGCTTAGCGCTCGTGGGAAGCGGGAGCCAGTACTTC
TRBV7-3	.	TRBJ1-5	.	13	CASSLMPDAPQHF	TGTGCCAGCAGCTTAATGCCTGATGCGCCCCAGCATTTT
TRBV30	few	TRBJ2-7	TRBD2	16	CAGLAGGQESSSEQYF	TGTGCCGGTCTAGCGGGGGGCCAGGAATCCTCCTCCGAGCAGTACTTC